The 27 T cell receptor beta chains reported below all come from one sample, sequenced in a study of PD-1 blockade in classical Hodgkin lymphoma. The protocol was immunoSEQ multiplex PCR, while the TCRdb copy is restricted to in-frame clones and leaves out a portion. The table shows tens of thousands of clones, with around 86% occurring only once. Brentuximab vedotin exposure varied, and every patient relapsed after autologous stem cell transplantation. The source material was peripheral blood mononuclear cells (PBMCs), sampled at baseline. The origin of the receptors is a human donor with classical Hodgkin lymphoma.

V and J are TRBV7-9 and TRBJ2-7; either TRBD1 or TRBD2 may supply D (6 bases each). V lost 4 bases, J lost 4 bases, and 17 bases lay in between. CDR1 is SEHNR, CDR2 FQNEAQ, per germline (reference sequence). The CDR3 loop spans 15 amino acids. In DNA, the CDR3 is TGTGCCAGCAGCTCCGGGACTCCTAGGGGGTACGAGCAGTACTTC. This sequence encodes CASSSGTPRGYEQYF.

This clone showed up just a few times. The chain carries TRBV30 and TRBJ1-2; D is possibly TRBD1 (5 bases). The V gene's germline CDR1 is GTSNPN and CDR2 SVGIG (reference sequence). The CDR3 extends over 13 amino acids. V gave up 0 bases and J gave up 7 bases, with 12 bases separating them. CDR3 DNA: TGTGCCTGGAGTGTAACAGGTTGGGGTGGCTACACCTTC. Its translation is CAWSVTGWGGYTF.

CDR3 sequence reads: CAINSGTSETQYF. Here the CDR3 DNA reads TGTGCCATCAATTCCGGGACTAGTGAGACCCAGTACTTC. The gene calls are TRBV10-3 and TRBJ2-5, with TRBD2 matching 8 bases. V gave up 7 bases and J gave up 5 bases; unmatched junction bases: 6. Germline-derived CDR1 and CDR2 are ENHRY and SYGVKD. CDR3 length: 13 residues.

J is TRBJ2-7 and V is TRBV5-4; the D gene is possibly TRBD1 (6 bases). Trimming removed 4 bases at V and 9 bases at J, with 26 bases between. Germline-derived CDR1 and CDR2 are SGHNT and YYREEE (reference sequence). The CDR3 loop spans 16 amino acids. CDR3 residues: CASSRFLDSGFRGQYF. For the CDR3, the DNA is TGTGCCAGCAGCCGCTTTCTGGACAGTGGTTTTCGAGGGCAGTACTTC.

This chain links TRBV4-3 with TRBJ2-7; TRBD1 aligns across 7 bases. Germline assignment: CDR1 LGHNA and CDR2 YSLEER. V was clipped by 0 bases and J by 6 bases; unmatched bases: 2. The CDR3 length is 13 residues. The DNA of the CDR3 is TGCGCCAGCAGCCAAGAGGCAGGGGGCGAGCAGTACTTC. Amino acid sequence: CASSQEAGGEQYF.

The J gene is TRBJ2-2, the V gene TRBV6-1; the D gene is possibly TRBD1 (6 bases). Germline CDR1 is MNHNS and CDR2 is SASEGT. Trimming removed 1 base from V and 7 bases from J, with 10 bases in between. The CDR3 consists of 14 residues. The CDR3 sequence: CASSEVWGRGELFF. The CDR3 DNA is TGTGCCAGCAGTGAAGTCTGGGGGCGCGGGGAGCTGTTTTTT.

The rearrangement joins TRBV7-2 to TRBJ1-1; D remains ambiguous. The V gene's germline CDR1 is SGHTA and CDR2 FQGNSA. V was shortened by 5 bases and J by 1 base, with 8 bases between the two germline ends. There are 13 residues in the CDR3. The DNA of the CDR3 is TGTGCCAGCAGCCTAAATACGAACACTGAAGCTTTCTTT. It specifies CASSLNTNTEAFF.

The chain uses TRBV2 and TRBJ2-2; 11 nucleotides line up with TRBD2. Germline V lookup: CDR1 SNHLY, CDR2 FYNNEI. J gave up 4 bases and V 4 bases, and 5 bases lay outside the gene matches. The CDR3 has 16 amino acids. The CDR3 coding sequence is TGTGCCAGCAGTGGACTAGCGGGATGGGGCACCGGGGAGCTGTTTTTT. The encoded protein is CASSGLAGWGTGELFF.

The chain carries TRBV2 and TRBJ1-5; D is uncertain. The CDR3 has 13 amino acids. V lost 8 bases, J lost 2 bases, and 10 bases lay in between. Looked up from germline, CDR1 is SNHLY and CDR2 is FYNNEI. CDR3 coding DNA: TGTGCCAGCCTCCAGGAAGGCAATCAGCCCCAGCATTTT. This sequence encodes CASLQEGNQPQHF.

J is TRBJ1-2 and V is TRBV4-1; TRBD1 is a possible D gene (5 bases). The CDR3 loop spans 13 amino acids. Germline V gives CDR1 MGHRA, CDR2 YSYEKL. V shed 1 base and J shed 12 bases, with 15 bases lying between them. The chain's CDR3 is CASSQVPDSYDTF. CDR3 coding DNA: TGCGCCAGCAGCCAAGTTCCTGACAGCTACGACACCTTC.

The rearrangement links TRBV10-2 to TRBJ1-2, with 8 bases aligning to TRBD1. The germline gives CDR1 WSHSY, CDR2 SAAADI. Unmatched junction bases numbered 3, after V lost 4 bases and J lost 8 bases. This CDR3 spans 12 amino acids. The CDR3 coding sequence is TGCGCCAGCAGTGGGGGACAGGAAGGCTACACCTTC. Translation: CASSGGQEGYTF.

This sequence joins TRBV5-4 and TRBJ2-7; 8 bases are a match to TRBD2. CDR1 is SGHNT and CDR2 is YYREEE in the germline V gene (reference sequence). Unmatched junction bases numbered 8, after V lost 3 bases and J lost 0 bases. The CDR3 contains 16 residues. The chain's CDR3 is CASSSKTSGSSYEQYF. The CDR3 DNA reads TGTGCCAGCAGCTCGAAAACTAGCGGAAGCTCCTACGAGCAGTACTTC.

The chain joins TRBV5-5 to TRBJ1-5, with D maybe TRBD1 (5 bases). CDR3 length equals 17 residues. V was pared by 1 base and J by 0 bases, with 14 bases between. Germline CDR1 reads SGHKS; CDR2 reads YYEKEE (reference sequence). In nucleotides, the CDR3 is TGTGCCAGCAGCTTGTCGGGCGGGACTTATAGCAATCAGCCCCAGCATTTT. This translates into CASSLSGGTYSNQPQHF.

The V gene is TRBV11-2, the J gene TRBJ2-3; D unresolved. The CDR3 has 13 residues. Trimming left V 1 base short and J 3 bases short, with 5 bases between. Germline values: CDR1 SGHAT, CDR2 FQNNGV. The CDR3 DNA is TGTGCCAGCAGCTTAGGTTATACAGATACGCAGTATTTT. It is translated as CASSLGYTDTQYF.

A remark on this clone: Compared with germline, one end of the junction differs, possibly owing to a read error. The rearrangement joins TRBV29-1 to TRBJ2-2, with a possible D match to TRBD2 (6 bases). The CDR3 loop spans 13 amino acids. The germline gives CDR1 SQVTM, CDR2 ANQGSEA. CDR3 protein: CSVGLGEHRGAVF. The DNA of the CDR3 is TGCAGCGTGGGACTGGGCGAACACCGGGGAGCTGTTTTT.

The chain recombines TRBV6-6 with TRBJ2-1, with D uncertain. There are 12 residues in the CDR3. V was trimmed by 3 bases and J by 8 bases, leaving 8 bases between them. The germline V gene has CDR1 MNHNY and CDR2 SVGAGI (reference sequence). CDR3 region: CASSYPNDEQFF. The CDR3 DNA sequence: TGTGCCAGCAGTTATCCCAACGATGAGCAGTTCTTC.

The chain carries TRBV7-6 and TRBJ1-1, with no clear D. Trimming cost V 5 bases and J 0 bases, with 7 bases left between them. The CDR3 runs to 13 residues. Germline CDR1 SGHVS, CDR2 FNYEAQ. CDR3 loop: CASSNSVNTEAFF. The CDR3 bases are TGTGCCAGCAGCAACAGCGTGAACACTGAAGCTTTCTTT.

The chain carries TRBV5-6 and TRBJ2-1; D may correspond to TRBD1 or TRBD2 (5 bases each). Per the germline V gene, CDR1 is SGHDT and CDR2 is YYEEEE. The CDR3 sequence is 17 residues long. V lost 5 bases to trimming and J lost 0 bases, with 18 bases between them. The CDR3, as DNA: TGTGCCAGCAGTTACTGGTCGGGACGAATCTCCTACAATGAGCAGTTCTTC. This codes for CASSYWSGRISYNEQFF.

The rearrangement links TRBV27 to TRBJ1-2; 7 bases map to TRBD1. CDR3 length: 17 amino acids. Germline V gene data show CDR1 as MNHEY and CDR2 as SMNVEV (reference sequence). V gave up 1 base and J gave up 5 bases; unmatched junction bases: 13. CDR3 amino acids: CASSLYFRGQLLYGYTF. The DNA of the CDR3 is TGTGCCAGCAGTTTATATTTTCGGGGACAGCTACTTTATGGCTACACCTTC.

This chain uses TRBV11-3 with TRBJ2-1; no clear D gene. Germline-derived CDR1 and CDR2 are SGHNT and YENEEA. V was trimmed by 4 bases and J by 1 base, leaving 5 bases between them. The CDR3 is 13 amino acids. For the CDR3, the DNA is TGTGCCAGCAGCTACGAATCCTACAATGAGCAGTTCTTC. Protein sequence: CASSYESYNEQFF.

This chain joins TRBV30 and TRBJ1-5; D may be TRBD1 (6 bases). The CDR3 extends over 14 amino acids. V was shortened by 1 base and J by 5 bases, with 12 bases between the two germline ends. In germline, CDR1 is GTSNPN, CDR2 SVGIG (reference sequence). CDR3 bases: TGTGCCTGGAGTGGGACAGTCCTCGATCAGCCCCAGCATTTT. This sequence encodes CAWSGTVLDQPQHF.

The chain carries TRBV7-2 and TRBJ2-5; D is unresolved. The CDR3 contains 16 residues. Per the germline V gene, CDR1 is SGHTA and CDR2 is FQGNSA. Trimming removed 1 base from V and 2 bases from J, with 14 bases in between. The CDR3 nucleotides are TGTGCCAGCAGCTTAGTCGTTGACTCACGTCAAGAGACCCAGTACTTC. Encoded protein: CASSLVVDSRQETQYF.

The chain employs TRBV7-9 and TRBJ2-1, with 12 nucleotides matching TRBD2. CDR3 size: 15 residues. V shed 5 bases, J shed 4 bases, and the junction held 3 bases outside the gene matches. CDR1 is SEHNR and CDR2 is FQNEAQ in the germline V gene (reference sequence). This CDR3 is CASSPTSGRYNEQFF. The CDR3 DNA is TGTGCCAGCAGCCCCACTAGCGGGAGGTACAATGAGCAGTTCTTC.

The gene calls are TRBV7-2 and TRBJ2-7; D possibly corresponds to TRBD2 (6 bases). Germline V CDR1 and CDR2: SGHTA, FQGNSA. V was clipped by 5 bases and J by 3 bases, with 20 bases between them. CDR3 size: 16 residues. CDR3 coding DNA: TGTGCCAGCAGCCCTCCAGGACTAACGGGATACTACGAGCAGTACTTC. Translation gives CASSPPGLTGYYEQYF.

This chain joins TRBV5-6 and TRBJ1-1, with 7 bases matching TRBD1. Germline loops: CDR1 SGHDT, CDR2 YYEEEE. The CDR3 totals 14 residues. V shed 0 bases, J shed 1 base, and the junction held 0 bases outside the gene matches. DNA of the CDR3: TGTGCCAGCAGCTTGGGGGACAGGAACACTGAAGCTTTCTTT. Its translation is CASSLGDRNTEAFF.

This chain uses TRBV29-1 with TRBJ1-2; perhaps TRBD1 as D (6 bases). The CDR3 covers 14 residues. The V end was cut by 2 bases, the J end by 4 bases, with 14 bases between. Germline V gene lookup returns CDR1 SQVTM and CDR2 ANQGSEA. Written as DNA, the CDR3 is TGCAGCGTTGAAACCTACAGGGTCACCTATGGCTACACCTTC. Encoded protein: CSVETYRVTYGYTF.

This chain uses TRBV7-9 with TRBJ2-7, with TRBD1 matching 8 bases. The CDR3 spans 15 residues. V lost 2 bases to trimming and J lost 5 bases; unmatched junction nucleotides: 8. CDR1 and CDR2 from the germline V gene are SEHNR and FQNEAQ (reference sequence). CDR3 amino acids: CASSLRGQGADEQYF. The CDR3 DNA follows: TGTGCCAGCAGCTTAAGGGGGCAGGGGGCGGACGAGCAGTACTTC.